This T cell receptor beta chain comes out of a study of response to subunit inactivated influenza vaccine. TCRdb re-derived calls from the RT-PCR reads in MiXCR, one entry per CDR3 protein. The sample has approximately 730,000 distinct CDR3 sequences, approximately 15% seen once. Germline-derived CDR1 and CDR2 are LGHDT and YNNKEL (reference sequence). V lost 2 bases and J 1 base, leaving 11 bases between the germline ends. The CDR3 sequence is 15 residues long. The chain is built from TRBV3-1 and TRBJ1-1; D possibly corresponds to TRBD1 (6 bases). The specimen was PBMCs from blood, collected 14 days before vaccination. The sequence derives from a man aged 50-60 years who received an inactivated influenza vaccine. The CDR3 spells CASSQPTGENTEAFF. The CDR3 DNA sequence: TGTGCCAGCAGCCAACCGACAGGTGAGAACACTGAAGCTTTCTTT. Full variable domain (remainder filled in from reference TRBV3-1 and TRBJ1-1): DTAVSQTPKYLVTQMGNDKSIKCEQNLGHDTMYWYKQDSKKFLKIMFSYNNKELIINETVPNRFSPKSPDKAHLNLHINSLELGDSAVYFCASSQPTGENTEAFFGQGTRLTVV.